The 19 T cell receptor beta chains presented below share a single source sample, sequenced in a study of blood T cell repertoires in COVID-19. Sequencing used immunoSEQ multiplex PCR; TCRdb keeps in-frame clones, though not all of them. The sample holds 200,000 or so clones, around 86% seen once. Material: peripheral blood. The receptor source for this set is a man aged 55 to 70 who had recovered from COVID-19.

The chain employs TRBV19 and TRBJ2-7; TRBD2 matches 7 bases. Germline loops: CDR1 LNHDA, CDR2 SQIVND (reference sequence). The V segment lost 4 bases and the J segment 5 bases; nucleotides outside the gene matches: 8. The CDR3 consists of 14 residues. The CDR3 DNA follows: TGTGCCAGTAGTAGGTCCGGGAGGACCCACGAGCAGTACTTC. This encodes CASSRSGRTHEQYF.

The chain is built from TRBV5-6 and TRBJ1-6, with TRBD1 as a possible D gene (6 bases). CDR1 is SGHDT, CDR2 YYEEEE, per germline. This CDR3 has 17 residues. V was cut by 5 bases and J by 0 bases, with 15 bases left in between. The CDR3 nucleotides read TGTGCCAGCAGTTCCGGGACAAGTAGCTCCTATAATTCACCCCTCCACTTT. As protein: CASSSGTSSSYNSPLHF.

CDR3 protein: CASSPGTVVGPQHF. The DNA of the CDR3 is TGCGCCAGCAGCCCGGGGACAGTGGTGGGGCCCCAGCATTTT. This chain uses TRBV5-1 with TRBJ1-5, with TRBD1 matching 7 bases. V lost 4 bases, J lost 9 bases, and 10 bases stayed unmatched. The CDR3 has 14 residues. CDR1 and CDR2 (germline): SGHRS, YFSETQ.

The chain couples TRBV7-8 to TRBJ2-5, with 9 bases matching TRBD2. The CDR3 extends over 16 amino acids. V was pared by 1 base and J by 2 bases, with 5 bases of the junction left unmatched. The germline V gene encodes CDR1 SGHVS and CDR2 FQNEAQ. CDR3 sequence (DNA): TGTGCCAGCAGCTTAGGCAGGCTAGCGGGGCAAGAGACCCAGTACTTC. Its translation: CASSLGRLAGQETQYF.

The chain combines TRBV11-1 with TRBJ2-7, with 9 bases matching TRBD2. Per the germline V gene, CDR1 is SGHAT and CDR2 is FQDESV (reference sequence). There are 15 residues in the CDR3. With 5 bases clipped from V and 2 bases from J, the junction kept 7 bases outside the gene matches. The CDR3 nucleotides are TGTGCCAGCAGCCCCCAAGCGGGGGGTGCCTACGAGCAGTACTTC. It specifies CASSPQAGGAYEQYF.

This rearrangement joins TRBV6-1 to TRBJ2-7, with 11 bases fitting TRBD1. The germline V gene encodes CDR1 MNHNS and CDR2 SASEGT. The CDR3 extends over 16 amino acids. With V trimmed by 0 bases and J by 3 bases, 4 bases remained unmatched. The DNA for the CDR3 is TGTGCCAGCAGTGAAGCAATCGGGACAGGGGGCTACGAGCAGTACTTC. It encodes CASSEAIGTGGYEQYF.

The sample holds many counts of this clone. The chain couples TRBV7-2 to TRBJ2-7; maybe TRBD1 (6 bases). Germline CDR1 and CDR2: SGHTA and FQGNSA. Trimming left V 6 bases short and J 4 bases short, with 19 bases between. This CDR3 is 15 amino acids long. The CDR3 bases are TGTGCCAGCAGACCGACAGGAGCACCGAAATACGAGCAGTACTTC. Its translation: CASRPTGAPKYEQYF.

The chain couples TRBV30 to TRBJ2-7; 10 bases fit TRBD2. V lost 3 bases to trimming and J lost 3 bases; unmatched junction nucleotides: 11. The CDR3 is 16 residues long. Per the germline V gene, CDR1 is GTSNPN and CDR2 is SVGIG (reference sequence). CDR3 loop: CAWRAQTSGEFYEQYF. The CDR3 nucleotides read TGTGCCTGGAGGGCCCAAACTAGCGGGGAGTTCTACGAGCAGTACTTC. Variable domain in full (rest from reference TRBV30 and TRBJ2-7): SQTIHQWPATLVQPVGSPLSLECTVEGTSNPNLYWYRQAAGRGLQLLFYSVGIGQISSEVPQNLSASRPQDRQFILSSKKLLLSDSGFYLCAWRAQTSGEFYEQYFGPGTRLTVT.

The J gene is TRBJ2-2, the V gene TRBV19; no firm D call. Trimming removed 7 bases from V and 2 bases from J, with 11 bases in between. The germline V gene encodes CDR1 LNHDA and CDR2 SQIVND (reference sequence). The CDR3 totals 14 residues. The CDR3 DNA reads TGTGCCAGTAAGCAGGAAAGTAACACCGGGGAGCTGTTTTTT. Protein: CASKQESNTGELFF.

This clone was observed a single time. V gene TRBV27 combines with J gene TRBJ2-2; perhaps TRBD1 as D (7 bases). Germline loops: CDR1 MNHEY, CDR2 SMNVEV (reference sequence). The CDR3 totals 14 residues. V was cut by 8 bases and J by 5 bases, with 15 bases left in between. The CDR3 reads CASWRAGGTGELFF. CDR3 nucleotide sequence: TGTGCCAGCTGGAGGGCAGGGGGTACCGGGGAGCTGTTTTTT.

This clone showed up just once. The chain carries TRBV4-1 and TRBJ2-7; 8 bases line up with TRBD1. This CDR3 is built from 14 residues. V lost 4 bases and J lost 5; bases outside the gene matches: 7. In germline, CDR1 is MGHRA, CDR2 YSYEKL. The CDR3 spells CASSPIRTGNEQYF. DNA of the CDR3: TGCGCCAGCAGCCCTATCCGGACAGGGAACGAGCAGTACTTC.

This clone was seen once. V is TRBV28 and J is TRBJ2-2, with D perhaps TRBD2 (5 bases). The V end was cut by 3 bases, the J end by 4 bases, with 12 bases between. CDR3 length equals 15 residues. Germline V CDR1 and CDR2: MDHEN, SYDVKM. CDR3 sequence (DNA): TGTGCCAGCAGTTTTGTCGGACTTACCACCGGGGAGCTGTTTTTT. It specifies CASSFVGLTTGELFF.

The chain links TRBV30 to TRBJ1-2; TRBD1 might be the D (5 bases). The CDR3 is 14 amino acids. V lost 2 bases and J lost 0, with 10 bases in between. Germline loops: CDR1 GTSNPN, CDR2 SVGIG (reference sequence). As DNA, the CDR3 is TGTGCCTGGAGTTTGAAGGGGTCTAACTATGGCTACACCTTC. Its protein is CAWSLKGSNYGYTF.

V and J are TRBV11-2 and TRBJ2-7; 12 nucleotides align to TRBD2. The germline CDR1 and CDR2 sequences are SGHAT and FQNNGV. Unmatched junction bases numbered 10, after V lost 5 bases and J lost 2 bases. This CDR3 has 17 residues. CDR3 in amino acids: CASSGASGGAVAYEQYF. The CDR3 bases are TGTGCCAGCAGCGGAGCTAGCGGGGGGGCCGTTGCCTACGAGCAGTACTTC.

This clone was observed once. This chain links TRBV5-5 with TRBJ1-1; D might be TRBD1 (5 bases). The CDR3 totals 16 residues. V was pared by 0 bases and J by 5 bases, with 17 bases between. Germline CDR1 and CDR2: SGHKS and YYEKEE (reference sequence). The CDR3 loop reads CASSLGPGRGRTEAFF. Here the CDR3 DNA reads TGTGCCAGCAGCTTGGGTCCGGGACGGGGGAGAACTGAAGCTTTCTTT.

The J gene is TRBJ2-1, the V gene TRBV24-1; 7 bases map to TRBD2. After removal of 2 bases from V and 8 bases from J, the junction contained 17 bases not matched to a gene. Germline V gives CDR1 KGHDR, CDR2 SFDVKD. The CDR3 spans 18 residues. The CDR3 is CATSDSPPRGRVGDEQFF. The CDR3 nucleotides read TGTGCCACCAGTGATTCCCCCCCTCGGGGGAGGGTTGGCGATGAGCAGTTCTTC.

The chain is built from TRBV3-1 (or the pseudogene TRBV3-2) and TRBJ2-7; D is undetermined. Trimming removed 0 bases from V and 4 bases from J, with 10 bases in between. Germline loops: CDR1 LGHDT, CDR2 YNNKEL (reference sequence). There are 14 residues in the CDR3. In DNA form, the CDR3 reads TGTGCCAGCAGCCAAGATAGCTCCGGGTACGAGCAGTACTTC. Its translation: CASSQDSSGYEQYF.

This rearrangement joins TRBV7-9 to TRBJ2-5; 10 bases match TRBD2. V gave up 7 bases and J gave up 10 bases; unmatched junction bases: 15. This CDR3 is 15 amino acids long. Germline V gene sequence: CDR1 SEHNR, CDR2 FQNEAQ (reference sequence). The CDR3 loop is CASTLGLAAKKDQYF. The CDR3 region has the DNA TGTGCCAGCACCCTCGGACTAGCGGCCAAGAAGGACCAGTACTTC.

This clone was recorded only once. V is TRBV7-8 and J is TRBJ1-2; weak D call: TRBD1 (5 bases). Trimming stripped 1 base from V and 1 base from J, with 7 bases between. The germline CDR1 and CDR2 sequences are SGHVS and FQNEAQ. CDR3 length: 14 residues. The CDR3 DNA is TGTGCCAGCAGCTTAGAAGACAGTAACTATGGCTACACCTTC. It encodes CASSLEDSNYGYTF.